This is a list of T cell receptor beta chains from one sample in a study of T cells after yellow fever vaccination. Using its own MiXCR run on the 5' RACE reads, TCRdb lists one record per CDR3 protein. The repertoire includes 500,000 to 650,000 distinct CDR3 sequences, around a sixth of them detected once, and roughly 17% sits in the top ten. Sequencing used PBMCs, obtained 5 days after the first yellow fever vaccination. These receptors came from a man aged 18 to 30 who received the YFV17D yellow fever vaccine. CDR3s include the opening cysteine and the closing phenylalanine or tryptophan. Each record gives: clone size, D gene, J gene, V gene, CDR3 DNA, CDR3 protein. A D gene is named only where the DNA matches it firmly. The size of a clone is reported for some rows only, either as once, few or many, or as a class for expanded clones.

>NA|NA|TRBJ1-6|TRBV7-2
TGTGCCAGCAGCTCCCCCCTCCGGACAGCTAATTCACCCCTCCACTTT
CASSSPLRTANSPLHF
>NA|NA|TRBJ1-3|TRBV18
TGTGCCAGCTCATCGGGGGCCATGGGAAACACCATATATTTT
CASSSGAMGNTIYF
>few|NA|TRBJ2-4|TRBV29-1
TGCAGCGTTGAAGTGGCCCGACTAGCCAAAAACATTCAGTACTTC
CSVEVARLAKNIQYF
>many|NA|TRBJ2-7|TRBV5-4
TGTGCCAGCAGCTTGGGCGCTGGAACCTACGAGCAGTACTTC
CASSLGAGTYEQYF
>few|TRBD1|TRBJ1-6|TRBV7-9
TGTGCCAGCAGCCCAGGACAGGCAAGGAATAATTCACCCCTCCACTTT
CASSPGQARNNSPLHF
>NA|TRBD2|TRBJ2-3|TRBV12-3/TRBV12-4
TGTGCCAGCGCAACCGGGACGGGGGGGGATACGCAGTATTTT
CASATGTGGDTQYF
>NA|TRBD1|TRBJ1-6|TRBV6-1
TGTGCCAGCAGCGGGACAGGGTCGAGCTCCTATAATTCACCCCTCCACTTT
CASSGTGSSSYNSPLHF
>few|NA|TRBJ2-4|TRBV7-2
TGTGCCAGCAGCTGGCCCGGGACATCCAAAAACATTCAGTACTTC
CASSWPGTSKNIQYF
>NA|NA|TRBJ1-2|TRBV3-1
TGTGCCAGCAGCCAAACAGGGCAGTATGGCTACACCTTC
CASSQTGQYGYTF
>NA|NA|TRBJ2-7|TRBV20-1
TGCAGTGCTAGGTACCAGGGGAGCTCCTACGAGCAGTACTTC
CSARYQGSSYEQYF
>few|NA|TRBJ2-4|TRBV11-2
TGTGCCAGCAGCTTAGATCCGGGCTTGGGCATTCAGTACTTC
CASSLDPGLGIQYF
>NA|NA|TRBJ1-5|TRBV6-2/TRBV6-3
TGTGCCAGCAGTTACTCGTCGGGGGTTAGCAATCAGCCCCAGCATTTT
CASSYSSGVSNQPQHF
>few|TRBD1|TRBJ1-1|TRBV6-1
TGTGCCAGCAGTGAAGCCGGGACAGAGAACACTGAAGCTTTCTTT
CASSEAGTENTEAFF
>few|TRBD1|TRBJ2-7|TRBV5-1
TGCGCCAGCAGCTTGGGCGGACAGGGGCGAATCTACGAGCAGTACTTC
CASSLGGQGRIYEQYF
>few|TRBD2|TRBJ2-7|TRBV5-1
TGCGCCAGCAGAGAGGGACTAGCGGGTTACGAGCAGTACTTC
CASREGLAGYEQYF
>few|NA|TRBJ2-7|TRBV12-3/TRBV12-4
TGTGCCAGCAGTTTAGCGCCCGGGGTCTTCTACGAGCAGTACTTC
CASSLAPGVFYEQYF
>few|TRBD2|TRBJ2-5|TRBV12-3/TRBV12-4
TGTGCCAGCAGCTCGAGGGGCAGTAGCGGGGAGACCCAGTACTTC
CASSSRGSSGETQYF
>many|NA|TRBJ2-5|TRBV2
TGTGCCAGCAGTGAACAGGGGGGCCAAGAGACCCAGTACTTC
CASSEQGGQETQYF
>many|NA|TRBJ2-3|TRBV4-3
TGCGCCAGCAGCTCGGGACGGGAGCCAGATACGCAGTATTTT
CASSSGREPDTQYF
>NA|NA|TRBJ1-1|TRBV4-1
TGCGCCAGCAGCCAAATCTGGACACCCAATTTGGGCACTGAAGCTTTCTTT
CASSQIWTPNLGTEAFF
>few|NA|TRBJ2-7|TRBV2
TGTGCCAGCAGTGTCGCTGGAAACGAGCAGTACTTC
CASSVAGNEQYF
>NA|TRBD2|TRBJ2-5|TRBV5-1
TGCGCCAGCAGCTTGGTGGGGGGGGACCAAGAGACCCAGTACTTC
CASSLVGGDQETQYF
>NA|NA|TRBJ1-3|TRBV12-3/TRBV12-4
TGTGCCAGTCAGGGAGCCTACTCTGGAAACACCATATATTTT
CASQGAYSGNTIYF
>few|NA|TRBJ2-3|TRBV29-1
TGCAGCGTTGAAGATAGGTCTTTAGATACGCAGTATTTT
CSVEDRSLDTQYF
>NA|TRBD2|TRBJ2-5|TRBV4-3
TGCGCCAGCAGCCAAGACCGAGCGGGGGGGGCCTTAGGGACCCAGTACTTC
CASSQDRAGGALGTQYF
>NA|NA|TRBJ2-3|TRBV29-1
TGCAGCGTTGAAAGACAGGAGTTTTCTAGCACAGATACGCAGTATTTT
CSVERQEFSSTDTQYF
>NA|TRBD1|TRBJ1-4|TRBV12-3/TRBV12-4
TGTGCCAGCAGCCGTGACAGGGGGCCCCGGGAAAAACTGTTTTTT
CASSRDRGPREKLFF
>NA|NA|TRBJ2-3|TRBV12-3/TRBV12-4
TGTGCCAGCAGTTCTGAGACTTGGGATACGCAGTATTTT
CASSSETWDTQYF
>few|NA|TRBJ2-2|TRBV27
TGTGCCAGCAGTTTAGCCCGGGCCCCCCGCGGCGGGGAGCTGTTTTTT
CASSLARAPRGGELFF
>few|NA|TRBJ2-5|TRBV5-4
TGTGCCAGCAGCTGGAACAGTCGTTCCGAAGAGACCCAGTACTTC
CASSWNSRSEETQYF
>few|NA|TRBJ2-6|TRBV12-3/TRBV12-4
TGTGCCAGCAGTACTAGACAGAGCTCTGGGGCCAACGTCCTGACTTTC
CASSTRQSSGANVLTF
>few|NA|TRBJ2-7|TRBV14
TGTGCCAGCCAAATCAGCTCACAGAGCTCCTACGAGCAGTACTTC
CASQISSQSSYEQYF
>NA|NA|TRBJ1-5|TRBV6-5
TGTGCCAGCAGTTACTCTCCCAGGGTCGGGGACCAGCCCCAGCATTTT
CASSYSPRVGDQPQHF
>NA|NA|TRBJ2-7|TRBV13
TGTGCCAGCAGCTTAGGCCCTGGGGGCGGAAGGTACGAGCAGTACTTC
CASSLGPGGGRYEQYF
>many|TRBD2|TRBJ2-5|TRBV28
TGTGCCAGCAGTTTGGGGGCGCCGGGACTAGCGGGGGCTTACCTCCAAGAGACCCAGTACTTC
CASSLGAPGLAGAYLQETQYF
>NA|NA|TRBJ2-2|TRBV7-2
TGTGCCAGCAGTCTCCACCCGATGAACTACCCCGGGGAGCTGTTTTTT
CASSLHPMNYPGELFF
>NA|TRBD1|TRBJ2-1|TRBV6-5
TGTGCCAGCAGTTCGGGACAGGGGGTATCGGGGCAGTTCTTC
CASSSGQGVSGQFF
>NA|NA|TRBJ2-1|TRBV24-1
TGTGCCACCAGTGATTTCAGGTTCAATGAGCAGTTCTTC
CATSDFRFNEQFF
>NA|NA|TRBJ2-3|TRBV12-3/TRBV12-4
TGTGCCAGCAGTTCCGCCTACCCAGATACGCAGTATTTT
CASSSAYPDTQYF
>few|TRBD2|TRBJ2-3|TRBV24-1
TGTGCCACCAGTGACGGACCGAAGCGGGGGGGCACAGATACGCAGTATTTT
CATSDGPKRGGTDTQYF
>few|TRBD1|TRBJ1-6|TRBV6-2/TRBV6-3
TGTGCCAGCAGTTCACAGGGGGAGAATTCACCCCTCCACTTT
CASSSQGENSPLHF
>NA|TRBD1|TRBJ2-2|TRBV7-3
TGTGCCACCAGGGGGCGGAACACCGGGGAGCTGTTTTTT
CATRGRNTGELFF
>few|NA|TRBJ2-7|TRBV23-1
TGCGCCAGCAGTCACCCTAGACAGGTTCTTGGGGACGAGCAGTACTTC
CASSHPRQVLGDEQYF
>many|TRBD1|TRBJ2-5|TRBV12-3/TRBV12-4
TGTGCCAGCGACAGGGGGCGAGAGACCCAGTACTTC
CASDRGRETQYF
>NA|TRBD2|TRBJ2-5|TRBV6-1
TGTGCCAGCTCCAGTGGGGGGGGCCAAGAGACCCAGTACTTC
CASSSGGGQETQYF
>few|NA|TRBJ2-1|TRBV12-3/TRBV12-4
TGTGCCAGCAGTGCCGGGGACGCCTACAATGAGCAGTTCTTC
CASSAGDAYNEQFF
>NA|TRBD1|TRBJ1-1|TRBV10-3
TGTGCCATCAGGGCCGGGACAGCAAACACTGAAGCTTTCTTT
CAIRAGTANTEAFF
>NA|NA|TRBJ2-7|TRBV4-3
TGCGCCAGCACCCAAGAACCAGGCTACGAGCAGTACTTC
CASTQEPGYEQYF
>NA|TRBD1|TRBJ2-5|TRBV4-1
TGCGCCAGCAGCCAGGAACTAACCGGGACAGGACAAGAGACCCAGTACTTC
CASSQELTGTGQETQYF
>few|NA|TRBJ2-3|TRBV6-5
TGTGCCAGCAGTTCTTGGCGGCCCAGGGCCACAGATACGCAGTATTTT
CASSSWRPRATDTQYF
>few|NA|TRBJ2-5|TRBV5-1
TGCGCCAGCAGCTTGGGTCCCAGCCAAGAGACCCAGTACTTC
CASSLGPSQETQYF
>NA|NA|TRBJ2-3|TRBV6-2/TRBV6-3
TGTGCCAGCAGTTACCCCCTTACCACAGATACGCAGTATTTT
CASSYPLTTDTQYF
>few|TRBD1|TRBJ2-2|TRBV5-6
TGTGCCAGCAGCAAATTGCCGTCACCAGGGACAGGAGCAGGGGAGCTGTTTTTT
CASSKLPSPGTGAGELFF
>few|NA|TRBJ1-1|TRBV6-1
TGTGCCAGCTCTGGGGGAGGGGGAGTCACTGAAGCTTTCTTT
CASSGGGGVTEAFF
>NA|NA|TRBJ1-5|TRBV7-9
TGTGCCAGCAGCCGAGAGCCCCATAGCAATCAGCCCCAGCATTTT
CASSREPHSNQPQHF
>few|NA|TRBJ2-1|TRBV20-1
TGCAGTGCTGCTACCTGGAACCACAATGAGCAGTTCTTC
CSAATWNHNEQFF
>many|NA|TRBJ1-2|TRBV7-2
TGTGCCAGCATCGAAGCAAGGGAAAGCTATGGCTACACCTTC
CASIEARESYGYTF
>NA|TRBD1|TRBJ2-1|TRBV5-4
TGTGCCAGCAGCTCCCGGACAGGGGGCTATGAGCAGTTCTTC
CASSSRTGGYEQFF
>few|TRBD2|TRBJ2-3|TRBV7-8
TGTGCCAGCAGCTTATCTGCGGGAGCAGATACGCAGTATTTT
CASSLSAGADTQYF